Listed below are T cell receptor beta chains from one sample, sequenced in a study of blood T cell repertoires in COVID-19. The assay was immunoSEQ multiplex PCR, and TCRdb's table has in-frame clones only and misses some. The sample yields roughly 300,000 clones, 85% seen once. The sequencing input was peripheral blood. The receptors originated from a human donor in a cohort sampled during active COVID-19. Each CDR3 is given with its conserved first and last residue. A D gene is named only where the DNA matches it firmly.

cdr3_length	d_call	v_call	j_call	cdr3_aa
15	NA	TRBV5-6	TRBJ2-1	CASSPTGFSYNEQFF
15	NA	TRBV7-3	TRBJ2-5	CASSLTASYGETQYF
12	NA	TRBV6-1	TRBJ1-2	CASSDQRYGYTF
11	NA	TRBV5-8	TRBJ1-5	CASSYGGPQHF
14	NA	TRBV5-4	TRBJ2-7	CASSLTGTENEQYF
15	NA	TRBV5-1	TRBJ1-3	CASSTTGSSGNTIYF
14	NA	TRBV12-5	TRBJ1-2	CASGLDPGVPGYTF
17	TRBD2	TRBV7-9	TRBJ2-5	CASSLIARLADQETQYF
15	TRBD2	TRBV10-3	TRBJ2-3	CAISDWGLATDTQYF
13	NA	TRBV27	TRBJ2-7	CASTRGHLGEQYF
15	TRBD1	TRBV28	TRBJ2-7	CASSSQPGQAYEQYF
15	TRBD2	TRBV5-4	TRBJ2-2	CASSRGDYGSGELFF
17	TRBD2	TRBV5-1	TRBJ2-5	CASSIGLAGQGGETQYF
15	TRBD2	TRBV5-1	TRBJ2-3	CASSLGLARADTQYF
15	TRBD1	TRBV7-9	TRBJ1-1	CASRSGTGTNTEAFF
14	TRBD2	TRBV18	TRBJ2-1	CASSPRLAGDEQFF
12	NA	TRBV27	TRBJ2-3	CASGHSTDTQYF
13	NA	TRBV19	TRBJ1-6	CASMDSKDSPLHF
14	TRBD1	TRBV5-1	TRBJ2-1	CASSLGTGGNEQFF
15	NA	TRBV5-6	TRBJ2-1	CASSSAGLTYNEQFF
15	TRBD1	TRBV28	TRBJ2-1	CASSLAGGIDNEQFF
15	NA	TRBV5-5	TRBJ2-6	CASSLADSGANVLTF
18	TRBD2	TRBV7-6	TRBJ2-6	CASSLKRGEYSGANVLTF
15	TRBD1	TRBV28	TRBJ1-2	CASSPGGQSNYGYTF
13	NA	TRBV5-6	TRBJ2-7	CASKTDSPYEQYF
18	NA	TRBV13	TRBJ2-2	CASSLQPRTDFPTGELFF
17	NA	TRBV7-2	TRBJ2-2	CASSLVLQASNTGELFF
13	NA	TRBV5-1	TRBJ2-5	CASSLFPGETQYF
14	NA	TRBV6-2/TRBV6-3	TRBJ2-7	CASSYDGVSYEQYF
14	TRBD1	TRBV29-1	TRBJ1-3	CSVEPGQTGNTIYF
15	NA	TRBV18	TRBJ1-5	CASSPTGPGNQPQHF
13	TRBD1	TRBV28	TRBJ2-7	CATTGTGGRNPDF
13	NA	TRBV6-5	TRBJ2-5	CASSYSTQETQYF
15	TRBD1	TRBV18	TRBJ2-7	CASSSTGTEGHEQYF
15	NA	TRBV5-1	TRBJ2-7	CASSLDPSLGGEQYF
15	TRBD2	TRBV7-2	TRBJ2-1	CASSPGTSAYNEQFF
14	TRBD1	TRBV6-6	TRBJ1-2	CASRGQGAEYGYTF
14	TRBD2	TRBV3-1/TRBV3-2	TRBJ2-7	CASSQELAGYEQYF
17	NA	TRBV4-1	TRBJ2-3	CASSHNPSMDRSDTQYF